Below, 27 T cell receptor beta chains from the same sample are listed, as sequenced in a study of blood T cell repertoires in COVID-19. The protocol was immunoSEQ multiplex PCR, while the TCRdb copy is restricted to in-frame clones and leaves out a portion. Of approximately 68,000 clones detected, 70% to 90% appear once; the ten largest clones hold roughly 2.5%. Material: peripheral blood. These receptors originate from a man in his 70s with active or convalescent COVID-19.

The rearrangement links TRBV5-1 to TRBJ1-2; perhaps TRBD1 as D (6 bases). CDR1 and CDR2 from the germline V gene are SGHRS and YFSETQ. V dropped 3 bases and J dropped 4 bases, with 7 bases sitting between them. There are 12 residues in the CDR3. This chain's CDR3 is CASSSQGYGYTF. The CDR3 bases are TGCGCCAGCAGCTCACAGGGCTATGGCTACACCTTC.

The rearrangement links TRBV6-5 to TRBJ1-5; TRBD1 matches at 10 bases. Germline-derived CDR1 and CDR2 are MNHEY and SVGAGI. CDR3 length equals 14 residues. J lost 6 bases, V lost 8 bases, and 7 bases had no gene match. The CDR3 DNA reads TGTGCCAGCTTCGGACAGGGGGAAGGTCAGCCCCAGCATTTT. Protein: CASFGQGEGQPQHF.

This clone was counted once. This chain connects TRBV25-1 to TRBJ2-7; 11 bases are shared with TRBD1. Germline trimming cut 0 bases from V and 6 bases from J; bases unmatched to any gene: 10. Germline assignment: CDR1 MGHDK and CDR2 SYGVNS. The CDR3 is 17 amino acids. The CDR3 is CASSEYGGTGGYGEQYF. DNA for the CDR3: TGTGCCAGCAGTGAATATGGCGGGACAGGGGGATACGGCGAGCAGTACTTC.

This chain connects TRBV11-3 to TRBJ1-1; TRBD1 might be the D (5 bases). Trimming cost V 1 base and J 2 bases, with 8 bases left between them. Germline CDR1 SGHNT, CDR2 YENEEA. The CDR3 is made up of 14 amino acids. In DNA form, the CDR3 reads TGTGCCAGCAGCTTAGCCGGACACAACACTGAAGCTTTCTTT. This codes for CASSLAGHNTEAFF.

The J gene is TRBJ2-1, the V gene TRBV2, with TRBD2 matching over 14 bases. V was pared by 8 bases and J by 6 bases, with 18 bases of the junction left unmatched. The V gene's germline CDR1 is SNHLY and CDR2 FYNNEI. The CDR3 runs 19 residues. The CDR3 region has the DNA TGTGCCAGCTTCGGACCGACAGGGGGGACTAGCGGGAGCTTCAATGAGCAGTTCTTC. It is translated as CASFGPTGGTSGSFNEQFF.

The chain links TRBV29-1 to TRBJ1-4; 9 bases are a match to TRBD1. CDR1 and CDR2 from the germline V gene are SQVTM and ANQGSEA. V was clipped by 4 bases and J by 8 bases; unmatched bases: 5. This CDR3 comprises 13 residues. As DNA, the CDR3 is TGCAGCGTTGTGGACAGGGGCGGCGAAAAACTGTTTTTT. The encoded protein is CSVVDRGGEKLFF.

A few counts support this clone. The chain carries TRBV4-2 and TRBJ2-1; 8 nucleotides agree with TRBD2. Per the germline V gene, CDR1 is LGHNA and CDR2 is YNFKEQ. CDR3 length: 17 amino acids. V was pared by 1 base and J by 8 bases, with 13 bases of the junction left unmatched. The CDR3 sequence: CASSQVGTRPRGDEQFF. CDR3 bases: TGTGCCAGCAGCCAAGTAGGGACTAGACCCCGGGGGGATGAGCAGTTCTTC.

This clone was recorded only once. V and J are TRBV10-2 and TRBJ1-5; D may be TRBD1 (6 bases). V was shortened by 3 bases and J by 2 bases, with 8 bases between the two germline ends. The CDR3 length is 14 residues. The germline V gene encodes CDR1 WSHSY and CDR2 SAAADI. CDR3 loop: CASSDRGGNQPQHF. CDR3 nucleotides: TGCGCCAGCAGTGACAGGGGAGGCAATCAGCCCCAGCATTTT.

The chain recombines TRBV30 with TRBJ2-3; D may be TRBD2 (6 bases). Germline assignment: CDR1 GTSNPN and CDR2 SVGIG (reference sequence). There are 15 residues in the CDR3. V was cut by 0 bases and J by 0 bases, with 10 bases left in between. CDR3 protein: CAWSVGRGSTDTQYF. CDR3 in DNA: TGTGCCTGGAGTGTAGGACGGGGGAGCACAGATACGCAGTATTTT.

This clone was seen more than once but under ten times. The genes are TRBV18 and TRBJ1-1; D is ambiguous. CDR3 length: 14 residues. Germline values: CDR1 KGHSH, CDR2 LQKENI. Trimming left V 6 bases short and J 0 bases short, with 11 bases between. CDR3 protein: CASSPQKMNTEAFF. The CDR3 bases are TGTGCCAGCTCCCCCCAGAAAATGAACACTGAAGCTTTCTTT.

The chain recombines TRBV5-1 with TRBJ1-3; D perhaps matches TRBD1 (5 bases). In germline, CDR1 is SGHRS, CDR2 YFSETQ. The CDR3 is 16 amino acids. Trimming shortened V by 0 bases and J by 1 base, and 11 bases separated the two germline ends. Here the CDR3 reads CASSLAGGRSGNTIYF. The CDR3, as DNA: TGCGCCAGCAGCTTGGCGGGGGGACGATCTGGAAACACCATATATTTT.

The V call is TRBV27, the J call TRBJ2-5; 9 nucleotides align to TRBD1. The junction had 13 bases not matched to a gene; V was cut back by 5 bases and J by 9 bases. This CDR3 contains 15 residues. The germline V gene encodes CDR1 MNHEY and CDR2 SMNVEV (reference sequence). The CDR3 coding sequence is TGTGCCAGCAGTGGGGCTTACCGGGACAGGGTGTCCCAGTACTTC. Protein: CASSGAYRDRVSQYF.

CDR3 coding DNA: TGCGCCAGCAGCTCACGAGTTGAGGAGACCCAGTACTTC. Its translation is CASSSRVEETQYF. The gene calls are TRBV5-1 and TRBJ2-5; D is unclear. The germline V gene encodes CDR1 SGHRS and CDR2 YFSETQ. The CDR3 totals 13 residues. Trimming pared 3 bases from V and 5 bases from J, leaving 11 bases between.

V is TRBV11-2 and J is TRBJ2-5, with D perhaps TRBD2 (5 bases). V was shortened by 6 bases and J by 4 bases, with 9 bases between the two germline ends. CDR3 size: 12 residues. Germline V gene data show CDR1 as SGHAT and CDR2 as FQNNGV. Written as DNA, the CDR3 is TGTGCCAGCAGAGTTAGCGCAGAGACCCAGTACTTC. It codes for CASRVSAETQYF.

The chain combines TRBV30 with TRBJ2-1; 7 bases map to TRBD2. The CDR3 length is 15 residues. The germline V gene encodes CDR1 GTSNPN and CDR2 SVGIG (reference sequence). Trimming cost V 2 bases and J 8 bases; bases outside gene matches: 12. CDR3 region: CAWSPGLDGNYEQFF. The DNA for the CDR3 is TGTGCCTGGAGTCCCGGACTAGATGGCAATTATGAGCAGTTCTTC. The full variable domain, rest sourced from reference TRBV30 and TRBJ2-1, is SQTIHQWPATLVQPVGSPLSLECTVEGTSNPNLYWYRQAAGRGLQLLFYSVGIGQISSEVPQNLSASRPQDRQFILSSKKLLLSDSGFYLCAWSPGLDGNYEQFFGPGTRLTVL.

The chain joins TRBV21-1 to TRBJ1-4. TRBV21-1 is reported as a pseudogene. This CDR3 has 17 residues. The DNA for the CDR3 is TGTGCCAGCAGCAAAGGACCCCGGGGACTACCTAATGAAAAACTGTTTTTT. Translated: CASSKGPRGLPNEKLFF.

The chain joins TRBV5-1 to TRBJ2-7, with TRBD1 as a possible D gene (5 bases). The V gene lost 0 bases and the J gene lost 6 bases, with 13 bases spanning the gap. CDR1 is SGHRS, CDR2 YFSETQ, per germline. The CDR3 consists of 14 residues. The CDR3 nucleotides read TGCGCCAGCAGCTTGGCCGCTAGGGGCGTCGAGCAGTACTTC. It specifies CASSLAARGVEQYF.

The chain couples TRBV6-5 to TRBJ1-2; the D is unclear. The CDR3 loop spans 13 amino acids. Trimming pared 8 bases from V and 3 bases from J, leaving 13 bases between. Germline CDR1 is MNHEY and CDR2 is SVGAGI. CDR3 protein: CASAQRGDYGYTF. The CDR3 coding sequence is TGTGCCAGCGCCCAACGGGGAGACTATGGCTACACCTTC.

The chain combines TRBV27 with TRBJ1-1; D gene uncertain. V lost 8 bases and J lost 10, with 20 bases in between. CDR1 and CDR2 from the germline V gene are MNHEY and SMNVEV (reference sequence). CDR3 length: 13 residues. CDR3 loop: CASRPEAGRGAFF. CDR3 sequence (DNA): TGTGCCAGCCGACCCGAAGCCGGCCGGGGAGCTTTCTTT.

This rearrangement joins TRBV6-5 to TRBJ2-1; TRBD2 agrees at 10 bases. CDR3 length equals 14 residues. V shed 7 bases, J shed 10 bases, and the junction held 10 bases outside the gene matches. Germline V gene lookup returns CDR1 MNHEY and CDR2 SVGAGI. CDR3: CASIFSGGVREQFF. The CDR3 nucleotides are TGTGCCAGCATTTTCAGCGGGGGGGTACGGGAGCAGTTCTTC.

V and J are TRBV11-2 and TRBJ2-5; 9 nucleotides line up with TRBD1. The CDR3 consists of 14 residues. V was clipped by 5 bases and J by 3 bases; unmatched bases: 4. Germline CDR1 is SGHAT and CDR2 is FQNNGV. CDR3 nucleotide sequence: TGTGCCAGCAGCCGGGGACAGGGTAAAGAGACCCAGTACTTC. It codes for CASSRGQGKETQYF.

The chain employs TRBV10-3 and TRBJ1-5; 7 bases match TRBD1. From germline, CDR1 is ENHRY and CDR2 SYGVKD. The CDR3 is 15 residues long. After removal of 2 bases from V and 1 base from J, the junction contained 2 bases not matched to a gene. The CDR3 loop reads CAISESRGSNQPQHF. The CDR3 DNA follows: TGTGCCATCAGTGAGAGCAGGGGGAGCAATCAGCCCCAGCATTTT.

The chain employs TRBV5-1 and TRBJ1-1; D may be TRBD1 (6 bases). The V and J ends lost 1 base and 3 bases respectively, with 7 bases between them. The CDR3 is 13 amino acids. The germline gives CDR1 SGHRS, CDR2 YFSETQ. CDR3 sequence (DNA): TGCGCCAGCAGCTTGAAGGGGGACACTGAAGCTTTCTTT. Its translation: CASSLKGDTEAFF.

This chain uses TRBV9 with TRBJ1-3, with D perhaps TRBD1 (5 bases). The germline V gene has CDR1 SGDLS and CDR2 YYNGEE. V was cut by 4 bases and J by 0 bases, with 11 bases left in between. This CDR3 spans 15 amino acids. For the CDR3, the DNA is TGTGCCAGCAGCCGGGGGGGAGCCTCTGGAAACACCATATATTTT. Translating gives CASSRGGASGNTIYF.

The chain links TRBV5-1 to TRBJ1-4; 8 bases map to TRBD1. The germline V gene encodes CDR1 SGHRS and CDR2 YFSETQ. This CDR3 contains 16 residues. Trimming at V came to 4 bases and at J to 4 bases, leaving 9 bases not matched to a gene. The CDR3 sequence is CASSRVRTGNNEKLFF. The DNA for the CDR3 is TGCGCCAGCAGCCGCGTGAGGACAGGGAATAATGAAAAACTGTTTTTT.

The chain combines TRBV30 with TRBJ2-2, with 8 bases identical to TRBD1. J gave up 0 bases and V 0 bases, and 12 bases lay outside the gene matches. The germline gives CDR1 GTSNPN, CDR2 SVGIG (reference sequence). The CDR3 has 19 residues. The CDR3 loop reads CAWSVPGDRIPANTGELFF. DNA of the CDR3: TGTGCCTGGAGTGTACCGGGGGACAGGATCCCCGCGAACACCGGGGAGCTGTTTTTT.

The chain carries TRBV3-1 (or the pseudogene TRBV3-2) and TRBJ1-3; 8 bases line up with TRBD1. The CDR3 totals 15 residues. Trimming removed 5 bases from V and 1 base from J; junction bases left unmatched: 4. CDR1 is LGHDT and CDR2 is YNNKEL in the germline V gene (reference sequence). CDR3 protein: CASSTTGGSGNTIYF. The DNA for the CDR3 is TGTGCCAGCAGCACTACAGGGGGGTCTGGAAACACCATATATTTT.